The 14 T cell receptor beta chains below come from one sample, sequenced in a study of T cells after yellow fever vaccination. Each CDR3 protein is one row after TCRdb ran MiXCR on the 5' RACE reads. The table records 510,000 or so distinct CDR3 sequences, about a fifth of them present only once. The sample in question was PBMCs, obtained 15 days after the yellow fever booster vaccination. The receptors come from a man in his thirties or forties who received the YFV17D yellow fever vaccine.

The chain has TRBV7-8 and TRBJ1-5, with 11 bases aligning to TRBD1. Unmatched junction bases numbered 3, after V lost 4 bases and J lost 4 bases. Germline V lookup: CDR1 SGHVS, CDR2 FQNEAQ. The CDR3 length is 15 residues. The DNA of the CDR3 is TGTGCCAGCAGCTCCGGACAGGGGGCAAATCAGCCCCAGCATTTT. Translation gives CASSSGQGANQPQHF.

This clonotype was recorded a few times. The DNA for the CDR3 is TGTGCCATCAGTAACGCGGGAGGGCAAGAGACCCAGTACTTC. Encoded protein: CAISNAGGQETQYF. The rearrangement links TRBV10-3 to TRBJ2-5; the match to TRBD2 covers 9 bases. The CDR3 spans 14 residues. Germline CDR1 ENHRY, CDR2 SYGVKD. The junction had 3 bases not matched to a gene; V was cut back by 5 bases and J by 2 bases.

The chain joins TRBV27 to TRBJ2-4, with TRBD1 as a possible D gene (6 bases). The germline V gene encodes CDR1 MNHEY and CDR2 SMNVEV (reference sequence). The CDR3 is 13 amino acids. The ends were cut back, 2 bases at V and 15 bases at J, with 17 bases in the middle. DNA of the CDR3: TGTGCCAGCAGTTTAAGCTTTGGCAGGGGTTGGTACTTC. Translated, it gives CASSLSFGRGWYF.

In DNA, the CDR3 is TGTGCCATCACCTCCGGGACACACTCTGGGGCCAACGTCCTGACTTTC. Its translation is CAITSGTHSGANVLTF. V gene TRBV10-3 combines with J gene TRBJ2-6, with a weak D call TRBD1 (6 bases). The CDR3 has 16 amino acids. From germline, CDR1 is ENHRY and CDR2 SYGVKD. Trimming took off 7 bases at V and 0 bases at J, with 13 bases between the two ends.

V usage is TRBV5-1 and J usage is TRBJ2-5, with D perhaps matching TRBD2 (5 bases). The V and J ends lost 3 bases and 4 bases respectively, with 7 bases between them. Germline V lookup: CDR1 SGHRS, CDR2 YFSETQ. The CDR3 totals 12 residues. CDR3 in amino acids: CASSSSRETQYF. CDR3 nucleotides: TGCGCCAGCAGCTCTAGCAGAGAGACCCAGTACTTC.

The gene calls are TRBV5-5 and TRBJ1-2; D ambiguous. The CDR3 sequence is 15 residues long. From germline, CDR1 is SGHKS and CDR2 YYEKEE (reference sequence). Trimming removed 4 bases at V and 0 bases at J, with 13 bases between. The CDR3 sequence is CASSPPGIANYGYTF. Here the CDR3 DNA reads TGTGCCAGCAGCCCTCCGGGGATAGCTAACTATGGCTACACCTTC.

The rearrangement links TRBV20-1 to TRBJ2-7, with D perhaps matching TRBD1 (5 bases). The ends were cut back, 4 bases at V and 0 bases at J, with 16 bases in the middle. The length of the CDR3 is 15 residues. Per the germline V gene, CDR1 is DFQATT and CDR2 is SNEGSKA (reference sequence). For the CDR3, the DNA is TGCAGTGCTAAACCCCAGACAGACCTCTCCTACGAGCAGTACTTC. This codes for CSAKPQTDLSYEQYF.

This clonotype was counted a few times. CDR3 nucleotides: TGCGCCAGCAGCTTGGGACAGGGAGGGAGCAATCAGCCCCAGCATTTT. Translation: CASSLGQGGSNQPQHF. The rearrangement uses TRBV5-1 and TRBJ1-5; 7 nucleotides match TRBD1. Germline assignment: CDR1 SGHRS and CDR2 YFSETQ. The CDR3 is 16 amino acids. J was trimmed by 1 base and V by 0 bases; bases with no gene match: 4. The entire variable domain, with the rest obtained from reference TRBV5-1 and TRBJ1-5, is as follows: KAGVTQTPRYLIKTRGQQVTLSCSPISGHRSVSWYQQTPGQGLQFLFEYFSETQRNKGNFPGRFSGRQFSNSRSEMNVSTLELGDSALYLCASSLGQGGSNQPQHFGDGTRLSIL.

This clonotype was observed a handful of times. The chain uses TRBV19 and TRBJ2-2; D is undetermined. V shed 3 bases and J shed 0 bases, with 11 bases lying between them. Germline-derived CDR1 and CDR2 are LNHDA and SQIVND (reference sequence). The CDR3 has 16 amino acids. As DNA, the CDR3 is TGTGCCAGTAGTATTAGGCAACGGGCGAACACCGGGGAGCTGTTTTTT. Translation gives CASSIRQRANTGELFF.

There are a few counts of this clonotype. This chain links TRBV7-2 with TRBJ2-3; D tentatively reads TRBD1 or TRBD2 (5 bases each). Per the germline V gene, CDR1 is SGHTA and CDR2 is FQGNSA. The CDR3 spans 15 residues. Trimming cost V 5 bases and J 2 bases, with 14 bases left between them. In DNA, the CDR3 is TGTGCCAGCAGCCGGGACCGGTATCCCACAGATACGCAGTATTTT. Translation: CASSRDRYPTDTQYF.

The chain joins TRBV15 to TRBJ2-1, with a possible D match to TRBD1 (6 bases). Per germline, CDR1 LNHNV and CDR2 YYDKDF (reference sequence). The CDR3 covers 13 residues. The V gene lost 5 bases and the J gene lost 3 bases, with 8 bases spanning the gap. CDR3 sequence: CATSLDSYNEQFF. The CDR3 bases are TGTGCCACCAGCCTGGACAGCTACAATGAGCAGTTCTTC.

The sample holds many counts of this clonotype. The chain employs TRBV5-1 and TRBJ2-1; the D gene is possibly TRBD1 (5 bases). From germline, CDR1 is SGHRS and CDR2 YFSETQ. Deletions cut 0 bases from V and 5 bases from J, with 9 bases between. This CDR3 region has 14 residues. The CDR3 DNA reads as TGCGCCAGCAGCTTGGCGGCAGGGAACAATGAGCAGTTCTTC. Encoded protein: CASSLAAGNNEQFF.

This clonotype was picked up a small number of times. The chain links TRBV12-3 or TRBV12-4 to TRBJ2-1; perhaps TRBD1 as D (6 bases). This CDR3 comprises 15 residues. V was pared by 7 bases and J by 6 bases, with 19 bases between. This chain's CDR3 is CASTFRGSVSNEQFF. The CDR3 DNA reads TGTGCCAGCACCTTCAGGGGTAGCGTCAGCAATGAGCAGTTCTTC.

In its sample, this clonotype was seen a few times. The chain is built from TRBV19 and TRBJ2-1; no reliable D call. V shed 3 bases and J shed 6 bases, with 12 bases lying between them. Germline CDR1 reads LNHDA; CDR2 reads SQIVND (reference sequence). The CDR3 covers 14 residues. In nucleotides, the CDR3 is TGTGCCAGTAGTATGTACGGCACCTCCAATGAGCAGTTCTTC. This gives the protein CASSMYGTSNEQFF.